Following are 15 T cell receptor beta chains from one sample sequenced in a study of T cell responses to AZD1222 COVID-19 vaccine. This table comes from immunoSEQ multiplex PCR, and its TCRdb copy is limited to in-frame clones, with some not included. The sample holds 55,000 to 70,000 clones; around 83% are singletons and the top ten take around an eighth. The source material was peripheral blood, sampled on day 0 of AZD1222 vaccination. These TCRs come from an adult in good health.

The CDR3 sequence: CASSFYGTDVSPLHF. CDR3 bases: TGTGCCAGCAGTTTCTACGGGACAGACGTTTCACCCCTCCACTTT. The chain carries TRBV27 and TRBJ1-6; TRBD1 aligns across 7 bases. The germline V gene encodes CDR1 MNHEY and CDR2 SMNVEV (reference sequence). Trimming removed 3 bases from V and 9 bases from J; junction bases left unmatched: 8. The CDR3 is 15 amino acids.

The DNA for the CDR3 is TGTGCCAGCAGTTTATCGAGCGAGAACACAGATACGCAGTATTTT. Translating gives CASSLSSENTDTQYF. The V call is TRBV27, the J call TRBJ2-3, with D unresolved. CDR1 and CDR2 (germline): MNHEY, SMNVEV (reference sequence). CDR3 length: 15 residues. The V and J ends lost 0 bases and 2 bases respectively, with 9 bases between them.

The chain carries TRBV27 and TRBJ1-2, with D unclear. Germline V gene lookup returns CDR1 MNHEY and CDR2 SMNVEV (reference sequence). V lost 6 bases, J lost 0 bases, and 11 bases lay in between. This CDR3 has 14 residues. CDR3 loop: CASSSRAANYGYTF. CDR3 DNA: TGTGCCAGCAGCTCCCGGGCAGCTAACTATGGCTACACCTTC.

The chain uses TRBV10-3 and TRBJ2-7; D is perhaps TRBD1 (5 bases). V dropped 6 bases and J dropped 0 bases, with 12 bases sitting between them. The CDR3 runs to 14 residues. The V gene's germline CDR1 is ENHRY and CDR2 SYGVKD. The CDR3 loop is CAIRGKDNSYEQYF. CDR3 nucleotides: TGTGCCATCAGGGGGAAGGACAACTCCTACGAGCAGTACTTC.

The CDR3 nucleotides are TGTGCCTGGAGTGTACTTGCTAGCGGGAGGGAGCAGTTCTTC. It is translated as CAWSVLASGREQFF. This chain uses TRBV30 with TRBJ2-1; the match to TRBD2 covers 11 bases. This CDR3 contains 14 residues. From germline, CDR1 is GTSNPN and CDR2 SVGIG (reference sequence). With 0 bases clipped from V and 10 bases from J, the junction kept 5 bases outside the gene matches.

The chain joins TRBV9 to TRBJ1-2, with a tentative D call TRBD1 (5 bases). Between the trimmed V and J ends, which lost 0 bases and 4 bases, there was a span of 13 bases. Germline V gene data show CDR1 as SGDLS and CDR2 as YYNGEE. The CDR3 sequence is 15 residues long. DNA of the CDR3: TGTGCCAGCAGCGTAGATAACAGGCCGATCTATGGCTACACCTTC. Translating it yields CASSVDNRPIYGYTF.

The count of this clone is one. V is TRBV28 and J is TRBJ2-7; 8 nucleotides align to TRBD1. Germline lookup yields CDR1 MDHEN and CDR2 SYDVKM. CDR3 length equals 14 residues. V was clipped by 6 bases and J by 4 bases; unmatched bases: 8. CDR3 sequence (DNA): TGTGCCAGCAGCACCCAGGGGGCGAGTTACGAGCAGTACTTC. It translates to CASSTQGASYEQYF.

The chain has TRBV9 and TRBJ2-1; 13 nucleotides align to TRBD2. Germline V gene sequence: CDR1 SGDLS, CDR2 YYNGEE. This CDR3 has 16 residues. V dropped 3 bases and J dropped 7; count of bases not matched to a gene: 7. In nucleotides, the CDR3 is TGTGCCAGCAGCGCAAGACTAGCGGGGGGAGGTAATGAGCAGTTCTTC. Translated, it gives CASSARLAGGGNEQFF.

J is TRBJ1-3 and V is TRBV29-1; D possibly corresponds to TRBD1 (6 bases). V gave up 6 bases and J gave up 4 bases, with 16 bases separating them. CDR1 and CDR2 from the germline V gene are SQVTM and ANQGSEA. CDR3 length: 14 amino acids. The CDR3 nucleotides read TGCAGCGTCGCCCAGGGGCTAGGAGGAAACACCATATATTTT. Amino acids: CSVAQGLGGNTIYF.

The rearrangement uses TRBV4-3 and TRBJ2-5; D is ambiguous. Trimming cost V 0 bases and J 0 bases, with 11 bases left between them. The CDR3 spans 16 residues. Germline-derived CDR1 and CDR2 are LGHNA and YSLEER. CDR3 amino acids: CASSQDVVSYQETQYF. The CDR3 bases are TGCGCCAGCAGCCAAGATGTGGTCAGCTACCAAGAGACCCAGTACTTC.

The chain joins TRBV6-5 to TRBJ1-1, with D perhaps TRBD1 (5 bases). The germline CDR1 and CDR2 sequences are MNHEY and SVGAGI. Trimming left V 6 bases short and J 2 bases short, with 13 bases between. This CDR3 contains 14 residues. Here the CDR3 DNA reads TGTGCCAGCAGCTGGGACCCGGGCAACACTGAAGCTTTCTTT. It yields the protein CASSWDPGNTEAFF.

The chain uses TRBV12-3 or TRBV12-4 and TRBJ2-7; the D is unclear. The ends were cut back, 6 bases at V and 6 bases at J, with 15 bases in the middle. The CDR3 consists of 13 residues. DNA of the CDR3: TGTGCCAGCAGGTTAAACTGGGCCACCGAGCAGTACTTC. This gives the protein CASRLNWATEQYF.

This chain links TRBV4-3 with TRBJ2-7; D is uncertain. Germline lookup yields CDR1 LGHNA and CDR2 YSLEER. Trimming removed 0 bases from V and 5 bases from J, with 14 bases in between. This CDR3 spans 15 amino acids. CDR3 coding DNA: TGCGCCAGCAGCCAAGATATTTGGATCGCGGACGAGCAGTACTTC. Translated: CASSQDIWIADEQYF.

The sample holds one count of this clone. CDR3 protein: CASSPNRGSETQYF. The CDR3 nucleotides are TGTGCCAGCAGTCCAAACCGAGGGTCGGAGACCCAGTACTTC. V usage is TRBV27 and J usage is TRBJ2-5; possibly TRBD2 for D (5 bases). This CDR3 comprises 14 residues. V shed 5 bases and J shed 5 bases, with 15 bases lying between them. CDR1 is MNHEY, CDR2 SMNVEV, per germline (reference sequence).

V is TRBV27 and J is TRBJ2-7; a possible D gene is TRBD2 (6 bases). Germline V CDR1 and CDR2: MNHEY, SMNVEV (reference sequence). The CDR3 is 15 amino acids. The V end was cut by 1 base, the J end by 1 base, with 11 bases between. The CDR3 DNA sequence: TGTGCCAGCAGTTTATGGCAGGGAGGTTCCTACGAGCAGTACTTC. This encodes CASSLWQGGSYEQYF.